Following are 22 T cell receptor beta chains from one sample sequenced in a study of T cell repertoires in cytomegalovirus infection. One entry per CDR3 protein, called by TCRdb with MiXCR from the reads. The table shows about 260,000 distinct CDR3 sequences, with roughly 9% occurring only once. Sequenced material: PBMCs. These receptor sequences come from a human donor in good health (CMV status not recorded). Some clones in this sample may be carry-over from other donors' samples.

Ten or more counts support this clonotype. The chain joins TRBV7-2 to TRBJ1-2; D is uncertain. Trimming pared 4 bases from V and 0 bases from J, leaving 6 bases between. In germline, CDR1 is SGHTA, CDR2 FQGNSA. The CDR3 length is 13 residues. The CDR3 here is CASSSQSNYGYTF. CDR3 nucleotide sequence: TGTGCCAGCAGCTCCCAGTCTAACTATGGCTACACCTTC.

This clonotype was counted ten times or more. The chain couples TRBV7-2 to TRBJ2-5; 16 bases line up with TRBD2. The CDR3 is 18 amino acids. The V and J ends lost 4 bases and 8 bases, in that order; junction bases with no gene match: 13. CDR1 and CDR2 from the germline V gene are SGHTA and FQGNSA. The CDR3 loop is CASSSPPGTSGRVDTQYF. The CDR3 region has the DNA TGTGCCAGCAGCTCCCCCCCGGGGACTAGCGGGAGGGTAGATACCCAGTACTTC.

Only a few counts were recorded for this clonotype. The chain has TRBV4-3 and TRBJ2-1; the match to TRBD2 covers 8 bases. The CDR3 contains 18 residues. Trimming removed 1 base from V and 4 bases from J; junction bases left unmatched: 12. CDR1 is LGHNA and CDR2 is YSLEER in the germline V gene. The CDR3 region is CASSQGDVTGGRYNEQFF. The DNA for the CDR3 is TGCGCCAGCAGCCAAGGTGACGTGACGGGGGGGCGGTACAATGAGCAGTTCTTC.

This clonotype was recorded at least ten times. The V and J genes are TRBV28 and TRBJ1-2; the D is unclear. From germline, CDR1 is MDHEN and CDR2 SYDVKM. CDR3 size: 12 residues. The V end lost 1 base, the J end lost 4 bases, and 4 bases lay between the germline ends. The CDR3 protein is CASSLSPYGYTF. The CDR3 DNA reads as TGTGCCAGCAGTTTATCCCCCTATGGCTACACCTTC.

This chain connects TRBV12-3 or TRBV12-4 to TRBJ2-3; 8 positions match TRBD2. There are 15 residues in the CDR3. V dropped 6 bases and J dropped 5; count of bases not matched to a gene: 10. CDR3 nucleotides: TGTGCCAGCAGCCCTGTCGGGGGGGGCGAAGATACGCAGTATTTT. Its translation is CASSPVGGGEDTQYF.

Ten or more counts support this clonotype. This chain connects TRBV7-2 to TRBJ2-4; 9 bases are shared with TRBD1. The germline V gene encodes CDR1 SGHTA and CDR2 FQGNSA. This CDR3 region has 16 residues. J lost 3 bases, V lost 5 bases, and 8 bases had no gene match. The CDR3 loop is CASSVQGASVKNIQYF. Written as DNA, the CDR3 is TGTGCCAGCAGCGTACAGGGGGCGAGTGTCAAAAACATTCAGTACTTC.

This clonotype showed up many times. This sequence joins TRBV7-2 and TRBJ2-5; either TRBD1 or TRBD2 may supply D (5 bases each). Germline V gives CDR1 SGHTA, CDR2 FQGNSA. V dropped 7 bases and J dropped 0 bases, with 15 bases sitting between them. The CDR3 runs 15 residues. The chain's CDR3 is CASTHNRGHQETQYF. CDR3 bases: TGTGCCAGCACCCACAATAGGGGACACCAAGAGACCCAGTACTTC.

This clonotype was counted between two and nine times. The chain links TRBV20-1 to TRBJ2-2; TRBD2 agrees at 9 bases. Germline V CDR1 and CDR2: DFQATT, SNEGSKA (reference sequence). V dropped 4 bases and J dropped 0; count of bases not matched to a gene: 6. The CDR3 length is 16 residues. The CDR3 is CSAILLAGTNTGELFF. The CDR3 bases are TGCAGTGCTATTCTTCTAGCGGGGACGAACACCGGGGAGCTGTTTTTT.

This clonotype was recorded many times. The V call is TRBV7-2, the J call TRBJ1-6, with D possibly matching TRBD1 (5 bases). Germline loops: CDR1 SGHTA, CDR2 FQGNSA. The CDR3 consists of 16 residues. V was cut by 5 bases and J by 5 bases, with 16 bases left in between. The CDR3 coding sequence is TGTGCCAGCAGCCACCAAGGTCGGGGGGATAATTCACCCCTCCACTTT. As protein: CASSHQGRGDNSPLHF.

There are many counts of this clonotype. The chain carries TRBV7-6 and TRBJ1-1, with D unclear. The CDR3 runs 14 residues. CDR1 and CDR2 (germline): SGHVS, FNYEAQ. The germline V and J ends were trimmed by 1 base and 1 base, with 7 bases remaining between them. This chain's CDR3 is CASSLGEANTEAFF. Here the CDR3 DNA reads TGTGCCAGCAGCTTAGGAGAGGCGAACACTGAAGCTTTCTTT.

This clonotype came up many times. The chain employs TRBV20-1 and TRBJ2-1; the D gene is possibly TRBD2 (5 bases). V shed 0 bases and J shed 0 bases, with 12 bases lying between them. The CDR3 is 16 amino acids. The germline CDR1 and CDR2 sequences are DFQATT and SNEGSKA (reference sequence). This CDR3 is CSARDLMGSSYNEQFF. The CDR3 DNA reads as TGCAGTGCTAGAGATCTCATGGGGAGCTCCTACAATGAGCAGTTCTTC.

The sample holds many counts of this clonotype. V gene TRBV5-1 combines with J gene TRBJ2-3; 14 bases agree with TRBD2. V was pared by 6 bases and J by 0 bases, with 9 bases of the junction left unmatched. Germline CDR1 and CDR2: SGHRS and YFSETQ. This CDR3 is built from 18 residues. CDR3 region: CASKRGTSGGRSTDTQYF. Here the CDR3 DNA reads TGCGCCAGCAAACGGGGGACTAGCGGGGGAAGAAGCACAGATACGCAGTATTTT.

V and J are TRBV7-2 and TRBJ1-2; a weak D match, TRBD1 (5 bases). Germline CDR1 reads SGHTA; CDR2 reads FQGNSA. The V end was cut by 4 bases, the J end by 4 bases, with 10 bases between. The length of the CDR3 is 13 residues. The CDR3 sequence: CASSSGKVYGYTF. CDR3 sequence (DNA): TGTGCCAGCAGCTCAGGGAAGGTCTATGGCTACACCTTC.

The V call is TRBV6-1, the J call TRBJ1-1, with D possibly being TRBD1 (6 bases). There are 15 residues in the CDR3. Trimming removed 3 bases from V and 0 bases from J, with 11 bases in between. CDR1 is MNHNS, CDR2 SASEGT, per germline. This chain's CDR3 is CASSDRGGMNTEAFF. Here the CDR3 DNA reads TGTGCCAGCAGTGACCGTGGGGGCATGAACACTGAAGCTTTCTTT.

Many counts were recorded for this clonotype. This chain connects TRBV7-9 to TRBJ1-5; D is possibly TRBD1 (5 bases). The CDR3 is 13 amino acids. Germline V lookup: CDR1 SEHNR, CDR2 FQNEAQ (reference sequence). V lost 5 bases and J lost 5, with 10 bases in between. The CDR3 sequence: CASSRDGDQPQHF. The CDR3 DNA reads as TGTGCCAGCAGCCGGGACGGGGATCAGCCCCAGCATTTT.

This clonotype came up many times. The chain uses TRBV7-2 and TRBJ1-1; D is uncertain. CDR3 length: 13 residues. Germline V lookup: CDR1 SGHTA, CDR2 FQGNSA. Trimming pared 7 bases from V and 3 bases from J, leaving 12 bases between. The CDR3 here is CASTSPGYTEAFF. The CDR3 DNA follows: TGTGCCAGCACCTCTCCCGGGTACACTGAAGCTTTCTTT.

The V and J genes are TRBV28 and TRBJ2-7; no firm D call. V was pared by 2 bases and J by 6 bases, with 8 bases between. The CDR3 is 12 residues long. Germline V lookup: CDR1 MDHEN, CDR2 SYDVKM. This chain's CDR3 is CASSLGMGEQYF. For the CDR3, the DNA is TGTGCCAGCAGTTTAGGAATGGGCGAGCAGTACTTC.

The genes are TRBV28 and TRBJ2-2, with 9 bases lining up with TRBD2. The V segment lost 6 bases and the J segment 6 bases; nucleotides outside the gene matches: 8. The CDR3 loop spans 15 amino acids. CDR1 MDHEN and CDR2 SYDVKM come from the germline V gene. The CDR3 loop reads CASSNSGRVAGELFF. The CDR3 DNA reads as TGTGCCAGCAGCAATAGCGGGAGAGTGGCCGGGGAGCTGTTTTTT.

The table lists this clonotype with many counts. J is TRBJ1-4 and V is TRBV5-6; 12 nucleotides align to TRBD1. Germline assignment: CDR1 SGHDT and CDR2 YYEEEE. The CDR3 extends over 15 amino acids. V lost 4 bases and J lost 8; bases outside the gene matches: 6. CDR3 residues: CASSGGTGGGEKLFF. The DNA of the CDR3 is TGTGCCAGCAGCGGGGGGACAGGGGGCGGCGAAAAACTGTTTTTT.

This chain's CDR3 is CSARNEGTGSSGYTF. The CDR3 DNA follows: TGCAGTGCTCGAAACGAGGGGACAGGGTCAAGTGGCTACACCTTC. V usage is TRBV20-1 and J usage is TRBJ1-2; 9 bases are shared with TRBD1. Germline lookup yields CDR1 DFQATT and CDR2 SNEGSKA (reference sequence). J gave up 7 bases and V 5 bases, and 14 bases lay outside the gene matches. The CDR3 extends over 15 amino acids.

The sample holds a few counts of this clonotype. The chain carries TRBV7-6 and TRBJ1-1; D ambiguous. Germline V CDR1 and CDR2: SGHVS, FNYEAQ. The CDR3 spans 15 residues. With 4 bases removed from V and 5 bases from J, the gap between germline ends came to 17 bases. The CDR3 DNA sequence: TGTGCCAGCAGCTACGGTGGCGCGGCGGGAACTGAAGCTTTCTTT. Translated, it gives CASSYGGAAGTEAFF.

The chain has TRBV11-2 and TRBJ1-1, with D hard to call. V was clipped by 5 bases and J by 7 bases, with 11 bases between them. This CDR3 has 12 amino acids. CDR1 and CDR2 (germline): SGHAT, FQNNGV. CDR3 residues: CASSTGLFEAFF. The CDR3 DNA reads TGTGCCAGCAGCACGGGGTTGTTTGAAGCTTTCTTT.